The 28 T cell receptor beta chains below come from one sample, sequenced in a study of early T cells in non-severe SARS-CoV-2 infection. TCRdb redid the calling of the 5' RACE reads with MiXCR, one entry per CDR3 protein. The sample carries some 57,000 distinct CDR3 sequences, roughly 13% recorded once. The sequencing input was whole blood. Receptor source: an adult who was a healthcare worker with PCR-confirmed SARS-CoV-2 infection or an uninfected control (not recorded which).

The chain is built from TRBV20-1 and TRBJ2-7; 12 bases are shared with TRBD1. CDR1 DFQATT and CDR2 SNEGSKA come from the germline V gene (reference sequence). The CDR3 covers 14 residues. After removal of 6 bases from V and 5 bases from J, the junction contained 8 bases not matched to a gene. This CDR3 is CSATPGTGGNEQYF. The CDR3 DNA follows: TGCAGTGCCACACCCGGGACAGGGGGCAACGAGCAGTACTTC.

The rearrangement uses TRBV29-1 and TRBJ2-1; maybe TRBD2 (7 bases). The V gene lost 3 bases and the J gene lost 3 bases, with 9 bases spanning the gap. The CDR3 consists of 13 residues. Germline V gene sequence: CDR1 SQVTM, CDR2 ANQGSEA. The CDR3 DNA reads TGCAGCGTTGAGAGGGGGGGCTACAATGAGCAGTTCTTC. It yields the protein CSVERGGYNEQFF.

This clonotype has at least ten counts. The rearrangement uses TRBV6-2 or TRBV6-3 and TRBJ1-1; maybe TRBD1 (6 bases). V lost 6 bases, J lost 6 bases, and 14 bases lay in between. The germline CDR1 and CDR2 sequences are MNHEY and SVGEGT. This CDR3 has 13 amino acids. The CDR3 loop is CASRTTGSSEAFF. CDR3 in DNA: TGTGCCAGCAGGACGACAGGATCCTCTGAAGCTTTCTTT.

The chain has TRBV27 and TRBJ1-5; tentative D call: TRBD1 (6 bases). V was clipped by 4 bases and J by 6 bases, with 16 bases between them. Germline CDR1 MNHEY, CDR2 SMNVEV (reference sequence). The CDR3 spans 15 residues. CDR3 sequence: CASSSGGAGVQPQHF. The DNA for the CDR3 is TGTGCCAGCAGTTCCGGGGGGGCGGGAGTTCAGCCCCAGCATTTT.

This clonotype was seen repeatedly, ten times or more. V and J are TRBV7-8 and TRBJ2-5, with D perhaps matching TRBD2 (5 bases). The CDR3 length is 13 residues. Germline V CDR1 and CDR2: SGHVS, FQNEAQ. Deletions cut 5 bases from V and 4 bases from J, with 11 bases between. CDR3 protein: CASSIRTAETQYF. DNA for the CDR3: TGTGCCAGCAGCATAAGGACTGCAGAGACCCAGTACTTC.

The J gene is TRBJ2-7, the V gene TRBV28, with TRBD2 identical over 13 bases. Germline lookup yields CDR1 MDHEN and CDR2 SYDVKM. V lost 5 bases and J lost 7; bases outside the gene matches: 5. The CDR3 is 14 amino acids. CDR3 residues: CASSTSGGAEEQYF. DNA of the CDR3: TGTGCCAGCAGTACTAGCGGGGGGGCTGAAGAGCAGTACTTC.

This sequence joins TRBV6-1 and TRBJ1-3, with D unclear. The CDR3 has 15 amino acids. The V end was cut by 2 bases, the J end by 7 bases, with 15 bases between. Germline-derived CDR1 and CDR2 are MNHNS and SASEGT. CDR3 sequence (DNA): TGTGCCAGCAGTGAACCCTGGGGAAGTGATAACACCATATATTTT. This translates into CASSEPWGSDNTIYF.

This clonotype turned up a few times. The chain recombines TRBV3-1 with TRBJ2-2, with D perhaps matching TRBD1 (5 bases). The germline CDR1 and CDR2 sequences are LGHDT and YNNKEL (reference sequence). The CDR3 loop spans 14 amino acids. V shed 3 bases and J shed 5 bases, with 10 bases lying between them. In DNA, the CDR3 is TGTGCCAGCAGCCAGCCAGGGTGGACCGGGGAGCTGTTTTTT. Its translation: CASSQPGWTGELFF.

This clonotype was found a few times. This chain joins TRBV6-6 and TRBJ1-5; 9 positions agree with TRBD1. The CDR3 totals 15 residues. Looked up from germline, CDR1 is MNHNY and CDR2 is SVGAGI (reference sequence). With 4 bases clipped from V and 9 bases from J, the junction kept 10 bases outside the gene matches. CDR3 nucleotide sequence: TGTGCCAGCAGTTTGACCGGGACAGGGCCTCGGCCCCAGCATTTT. Amino acids: CASSLTGTGPRPQHF.

This clonotype occurred a few times. The J gene is TRBJ2-6, the V gene TRBV19, with unresolved D. Germline-derived CDR1 and CDR2 are LNHDA and SQIVND (reference sequence). The CDR3 spans 12 residues. V was pared by 3 bases and J by 12 bases, with 9 bases between. CDR3 region: CASSISQGVLTF. The CDR3, as DNA: TGTGCCAGTAGTATCTCCCAAGGCGTCCTGACTTTC.

This clonotype has at least ten counts. The V gene is TRBV6-2 or TRBV6-3, the J gene TRBJ2-4; D not certain. Germline-derived CDR1 and CDR2 are MNHEY and SVGEGT. Between the trimmed V and J ends, which lost 4 bases and 3 bases, there was a span of 13 bases. The CDR3 loop spans 15 amino acids. The CDR3 nucleotides read TGTGCCAGCAGTTCTGGAGTGGGGTACAAAAACATTCAGTACTTC. This encodes CASSSGVGYKNIQYF.

At least ten counts were recorded for this clonotype. The chain carries TRBV4-2 and TRBJ2-1; 8 nucleotides agree with TRBD2. Germline CDR1 LGHNA, CDR2 YNFKEQ. The CDR3 has 17 residues. Trimming took 0 bases from V and 10 from J; bases not matched to a gene: 14. The DNA of the CDR3 is TGTGCCAGCAGCCAAGATCCACCCGGGACTAGGTACTCAGAGCAGTTCTTC. It is translated as CASSQDPPGTRYSEQFF.

This clonotype was counted at least ten times. CDR3 sequence (DNA): TGTGCCAGCTCACTCGGGCAGGACGCTCGGAACACTGAAGCTTTCTTT. This encodes CASSLGQDARNTEAFF. The chain has TRBV18 and TRBJ1-1; D is undetermined. Trimming removed 4 bases from V and 1 base from J, with 16 bases in between. Germline lookup yields CDR1 KGHSH and CDR2 LQKENI. CDR3 size: 16 residues.

V gene TRBV10-3 combines with J gene TRBJ2-3, with D uncertain. The CDR3 sequence is 13 residues long. The germline V gene encodes CDR1 ENHRY and CDR2 SYGVKD. V lost 4 bases and J lost 1, with 6 bases in between. CDR3 DNA sequence: TGTGCCATCAGTGGCAAGGGCACAGATACGCAGTATTTT. Translation: CAISGKGTDTQYF.

In this sample, this clonotype turned up many times. V gene TRBV12-3 or TRBV12-4 combines with J gene TRBJ2-5; 10 nucleotides agree with TRBD2. Trimming removed 3 bases from V and 2 bases from J; junction bases left unmatched: 6. This CDR3 region has 16 residues. The CDR3 nucleotides are TGTGCCAGCAGTTTTCGGACTAGCGGAGCTCAAGAGACCCAGTACTTC. Translating it yields CASSFRTSGAQETQYF.

Written as DNA, the CDR3 is TGCGCCAGCAGCTCCCTACCGGGGGGCGAGGAGACCCAGTACTTC. It yields the protein CASSSLPGGEETQYF. The chain recombines TRBV5-1 with TRBJ2-5; TRBD2 might be the D (7 bases). Deletions cut 3 bases from V and 5 bases from J, with 17 bases between. CDR1 is SGHRS, CDR2 YFSETQ, per germline. The length of the CDR3 is 15 residues.

The V and J genes are TRBV7-8 and TRBJ1-3; D unclear. The CDR3 sequence is 12 residues long. Per germline, CDR1 SGHVS and CDR2 FQNEAQ. V lost 4 bases and J 3 bases, leaving 4 bases between the germline ends. This chain's CDR3 is CASSSYGNTIYF. The CDR3 DNA reads TGTGCCAGCAGCTCGTATGGAAACACCATATATTTT.

This clonotype came up many times. CDR3 DNA: TGTGCCAGCAGCTTAGGCCCCGGCTCCTACAATGAGCAGTTCTTC. Residues: CASSLGPGSYNEQFF. The V call is TRBV7-2, the J call TRBJ2-1, with D uncertain. Trimming stripped 1 base from V and 0 bases from J, with 7 bases between. CDR1 and CDR2 from the germline V gene are SGHTA and FQGNSA. The CDR3 covers 15 residues.

This clonotype was seen repeatedly, ten times or more. V and J are TRBV7-8 and TRBJ2-5; D not resolved. V was clipped by 4 bases and J by 3 bases, with 9 bases between them. The CDR3 totals 13 residues. CDR1 and CDR2 (germline): SGHVS, FQNEAQ. The CDR3 region has the DNA TGTGCCAGCAGCTCCCCAGCCGAAGAGACCCAGTACTTC. Its translation is CASSSPAEETQYF.

This clonotype was found many times. This chain uses TRBV3-1 with TRBJ2-1, with 7 positions matching TRBD2. The V gene's germline CDR1 is LGHDT and CDR2 YNNKEL (reference sequence). J gave up 9 bases and V 4 bases, and 6 bases lay outside the gene matches. CDR3 length: 13 residues. The CDR3 coding sequence is TGTGCCAGCAGCCTCCAGGCTAGCGGTGAGCAGTTCTTC. Its protein product is CASSLQASGEQFF.

This sequence joins TRBV11-2 and TRBJ2-7; D may correspond to TRBD1 or TRBD2 (5 bases each). Deletions cut 5 bases from V and 3 bases from J, with 17 bases between. Germline V CDR1 and CDR2: SGHAT, FQNNGV. The CDR3 has 15 amino acids. The CDR3 loop is CASSPLKGRFYEQYF. The CDR3 DNA is TGTGCCAGCAGCCCACTCAAGGGACGGTTCTACGAGCAGTACTTC.

This clonotype was observed at least ten times. The chain combines TRBV20-1 with TRBJ2-7, with D perhaps TRBD1 (6 bases). V lost 4 bases and J 5 bases, leaving 15 bases between the germline ends. The CDR3 contains 13 residues. Germline V gene lookup returns CDR1 DFQATT and CDR2 SNEGSKA (reference sequence). The CDR3, as DNA: TGCAGTGCTACCAGAAGGGGGTCGGACGAGCAGTACTTC. It is translated as CSATRRGSDEQYF.

This clonotype has a count of ten or more. V usage is TRBV18 and J usage is TRBJ1-1; 9 bases align to TRBD1. The CDR3 is 15 residues long. Losses at the gene ends were 4 bases for V and 1 base for J; bases not matched to a gene: 4. Per germline, CDR1 KGHSH and CDR2 LQKENI. The CDR3 nucleotides are TGTGCCAGCTCACTATGGGACAGGGCGAACACTGAAGCTTTCTTT. Amino acids: CASSLWDRANTEAFF.

This clonotype has at least ten counts. V gene TRBV11-3 combines with J gene TRBJ1-1, with 8 nucleotides matching TRBD1. The V gene's germline CDR1 is SGHNT and CDR2 YENEEA. This CDR3 is 15 amino acids long. V shed 3 bases and J 3 bases; nucleotides not matched to a gene: 6. The CDR3 region is CASSFRTGRDTEAFF. The CDR3 nucleotides are TGTGCCAGCAGCTTTAGGACAGGGAGAGACACTGAAGCTTTCTTT. Drawing the rest from reference TRBV11-3 and TRBJ1-1, the complete variable domain is EAGVVQSPRYKIIEKKQPVAFWCNPISGHNTLYWYLQNLGQGPELLIRYENEEAVDDSQLPKDRFSAERLKGVDSTLKIQPAELGDSAVYLCASSFRTGRDTEAFFGQGTRLTVV.

This clonotype was counted between two and nine times. The chain links TRBV29-1 to TRBJ2-4; D is possibly TRBD1 or TRBD2 (5 bases each). The V gene lost 3 bases and the J gene lost 7 bases, with 13 bases spanning the gap. In germline, CDR1 is SQVTM, CDR2 ANQGSEA. This CDR3 is 13 amino acids long. The CDR3 region has the DNA TGCAGCGTTGATTCCGGGACCAGGAACATTCAGTACTTC. Amino acids: CSVDSGTRNIQYF. The full variable domain, completed using reference TRBV29-1 and TRBJ2-4, is SAVISQKPSRDICQRGTSLTIQCQVDSQVTMMFWYRQQPGQSLTLIATANQGSEATYESGFVIDKFPISRPNLTFSTLTVSNMSPEDSSIYLCSVDSGTRNIQYFGAGTRLSVL.

The chain employs TRBV28 and TRBJ1-5; D unclear. The V gene lost 1 base and the J gene lost 1 base, with 2 bases spanning the gap. Germline loops: CDR1 MDHEN, CDR2 SYDVKM. This CDR3 spans 13 amino acids. The CDR3 bases are TGTGCCAGCAGTTTATTGAGCAATCAGCCCCAGCATTTT. This codes for CASSLLSNQPQHF. Drawing the rest from reference TRBV28 and TRBJ1-5, the complete variable domain is DVKVTQSSRYLVKRTGEKVFLECVQDMDHENMFWYRQDPGLGLRLIYFSYDVKMKEKGDIPEGYSVSREKKERFSLILESASTNQTSMYLCASSLLSNQPQHFGDGTRLSIL.

The J gene is TRBJ2-5, the V gene TRBV6-6; 7 positions match TRBD2. V was pared by 0 bases and J by 2 bases, with 12 bases of the junction left unmatched. The CDR3 covers 18 residues. Germline V lookup: CDR1 MNHNY, CDR2 SVGAGI (reference sequence). The CDR3 DNA reads TGTGCCAGCAGTTACTCGAGGATGGGCGGGAGTAGGCAAGAGACCCAGTACTTC. Its protein is CASSYSRMGGSRQETQYF.

This chain connects TRBV6-6 to TRBJ1-2, with D perhaps matching TRBD1 (6 bases). The CDR3 length is 15 residues. The germline gives CDR1 MNHNY, CDR2 SVGAGI (reference sequence). V was shortened by 5 bases and J by 2 bases, with 15 bases between the two germline ends. In DNA, the CDR3 is TGTGCCAGCAGTCTCGTGGGACACCTAAACTATGGCTACACCTTC. Its protein is CASSLVGHLNYGYTF.